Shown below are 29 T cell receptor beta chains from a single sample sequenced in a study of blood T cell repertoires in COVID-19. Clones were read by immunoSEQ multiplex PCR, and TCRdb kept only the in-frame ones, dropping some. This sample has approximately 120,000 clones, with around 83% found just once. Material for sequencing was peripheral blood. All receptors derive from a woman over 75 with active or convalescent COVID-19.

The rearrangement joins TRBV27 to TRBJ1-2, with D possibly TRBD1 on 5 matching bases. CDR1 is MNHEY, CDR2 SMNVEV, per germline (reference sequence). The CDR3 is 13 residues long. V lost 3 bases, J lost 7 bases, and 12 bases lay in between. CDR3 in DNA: TGTGCCAGCAGTTTGGGGAGGGGTGGTGGCTACACCTTC. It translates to CASSLGRGGGYTF.

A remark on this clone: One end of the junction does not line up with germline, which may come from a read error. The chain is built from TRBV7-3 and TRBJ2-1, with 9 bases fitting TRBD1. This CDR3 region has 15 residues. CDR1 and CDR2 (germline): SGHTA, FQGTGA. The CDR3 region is CASSVTGGGYNEQFF. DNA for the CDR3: TGTGCCAGCAGCGTAACAGGGGGCGGGTACAATGAGCAGTTCTTC.

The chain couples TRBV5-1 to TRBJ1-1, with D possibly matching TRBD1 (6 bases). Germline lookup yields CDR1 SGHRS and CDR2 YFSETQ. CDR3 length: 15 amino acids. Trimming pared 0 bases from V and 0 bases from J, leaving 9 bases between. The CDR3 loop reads CASSLEDSMNTEAFF. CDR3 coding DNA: TGCGCCAGCAGCTTGGAGGACAGCATGAACACTGAAGCTTTCTTT. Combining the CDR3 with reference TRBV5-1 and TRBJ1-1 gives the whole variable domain KAGVTQTPRYLIKTRGQQVTLSCSPISGHRSVSWYQQTPGQGLQFLFEYFSETQRNKGNFPGRFSGRQFSNSRSEMNVSTLELGDSALYLCASSLEDSMNTEAFFGQGTRLTVV.

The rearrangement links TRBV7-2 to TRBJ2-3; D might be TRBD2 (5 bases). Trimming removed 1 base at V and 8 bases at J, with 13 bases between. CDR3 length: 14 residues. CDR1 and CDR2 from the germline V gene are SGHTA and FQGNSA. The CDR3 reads CASSLDGSAGTQYF. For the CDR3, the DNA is TGTGCCAGCAGCTTAGACGGTAGCGCGGGTACGCAGTATTTT. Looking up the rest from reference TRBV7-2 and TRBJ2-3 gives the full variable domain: GAGVSQSPSNKVTEKGKDVELRCDPISGHTALYWYRQSLGQGLEFLIYFQGNSAPDKSGLPSDRFSAERTGGSVSTLTIQRTQQEDSAVYLCASSLDGSAGTQYFGPGTRLTVL.

The CDR3 spells CASSGQGSPGNTIYF. CDR3 coding DNA: TGTGCCAGCAGTGGCCAGGGCAGTCCTGGAAACACCATATATTTT. This chain uses TRBV2 with TRBJ1-3; a weak D match, TRBD1 (5 bases). The CDR3 length is 15 residues. Germline V gene lookup returns CDR1 SNHLY and CDR2 FYNNEI. The V and J ends lost 4 bases and 2 bases respectively, with 12 bases between them.

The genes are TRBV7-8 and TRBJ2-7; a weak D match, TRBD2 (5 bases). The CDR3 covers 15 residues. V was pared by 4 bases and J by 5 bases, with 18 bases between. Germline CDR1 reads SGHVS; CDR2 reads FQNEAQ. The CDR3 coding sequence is TGTGCCAGCAGCTCCCCGGGGTTGTGGTCCGACGAGCAGTACTTC. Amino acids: CASSSPGLWSDEQYF.

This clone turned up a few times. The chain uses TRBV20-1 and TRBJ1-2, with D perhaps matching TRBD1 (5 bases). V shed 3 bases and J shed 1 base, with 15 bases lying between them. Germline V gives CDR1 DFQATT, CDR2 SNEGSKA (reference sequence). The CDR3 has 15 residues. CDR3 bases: TGCAGTGCTAGTACAGGCGGCCGCCTTAACTATGGCTACACCTTC. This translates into CSASTGGRLNYGYTF.

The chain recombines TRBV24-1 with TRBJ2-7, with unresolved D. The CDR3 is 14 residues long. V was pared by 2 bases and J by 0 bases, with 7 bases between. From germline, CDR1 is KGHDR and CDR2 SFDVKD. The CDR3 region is CATSDSGSSYEQYF. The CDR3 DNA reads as TGTGCCACCAGTGATTCCGGGTCCTCCTACGAGCAGTACTTC.

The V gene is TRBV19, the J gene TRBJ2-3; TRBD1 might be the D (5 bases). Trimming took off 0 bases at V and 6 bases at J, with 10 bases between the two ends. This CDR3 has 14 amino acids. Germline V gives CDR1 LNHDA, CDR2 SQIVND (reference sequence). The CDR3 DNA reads TGTGCCAGTAGTATAGATGGGGCTCCCGATACGCAGTATTTT. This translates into CASSIDGAPDTQYF.

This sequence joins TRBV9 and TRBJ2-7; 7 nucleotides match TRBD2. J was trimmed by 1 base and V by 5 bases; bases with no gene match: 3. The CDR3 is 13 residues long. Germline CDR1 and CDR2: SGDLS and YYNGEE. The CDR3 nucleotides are TGTGCCAGCAGTAGCGGGTTTTCCTACGAGCAGTACTTC. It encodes CASSSGFSYEQYF. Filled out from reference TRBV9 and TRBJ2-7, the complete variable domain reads DSGVTQTPKHLITATGQRVTLRCSPRSGDLSVYWYQQSLDQGLQFLIQYYNGEERAKGNILERFSAQQFPDLHSELNLSSLELGDSALYFCASSSGFSYEQYFGPGTRLTVT.

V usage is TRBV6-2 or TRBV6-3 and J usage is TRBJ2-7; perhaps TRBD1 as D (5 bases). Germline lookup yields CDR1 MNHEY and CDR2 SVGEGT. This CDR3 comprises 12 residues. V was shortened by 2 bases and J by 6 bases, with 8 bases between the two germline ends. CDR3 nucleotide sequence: TGTGCCAGCAGTTACGTAGGGGCCGAGCAGTACTTC. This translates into CASSYVGAEQYF.

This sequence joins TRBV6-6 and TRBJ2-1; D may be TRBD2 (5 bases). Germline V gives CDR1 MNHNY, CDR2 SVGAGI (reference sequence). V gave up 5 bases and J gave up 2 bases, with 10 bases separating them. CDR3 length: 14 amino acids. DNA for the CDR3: TGTGCCAGCAGTCTCGGGGTGACCTACAATGAGCAGTTCTTC. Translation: CASSLGVTYNEQFF.

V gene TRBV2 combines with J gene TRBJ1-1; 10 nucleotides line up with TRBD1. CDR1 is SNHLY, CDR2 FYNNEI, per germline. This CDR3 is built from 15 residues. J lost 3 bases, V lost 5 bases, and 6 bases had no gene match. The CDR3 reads CASSKSGTGDTEAFF. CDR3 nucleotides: TGTGCCAGCAGTAAGTCCGGGACAGGGGACACTGAAGCTTTCTTT. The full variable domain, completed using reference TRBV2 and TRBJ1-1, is EPEVTQTPSHQVTQMGQEVILRCVPISNHLYFYWYRQILGQKVEFLVSFYNNEISEKSEIFDDQFSVERPDGSNFTLKIRSTKLEDSAMYFCASSKSGTGDTEAFFGQGTRLTVV.

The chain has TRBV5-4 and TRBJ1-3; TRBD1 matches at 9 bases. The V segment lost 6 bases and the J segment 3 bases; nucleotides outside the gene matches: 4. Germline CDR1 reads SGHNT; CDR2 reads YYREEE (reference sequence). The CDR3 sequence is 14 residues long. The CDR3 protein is CASTRDRVGNTIYF. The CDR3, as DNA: TGTGCCAGCACCAGGGACAGGGTTGGAAACACCATATATTTT.

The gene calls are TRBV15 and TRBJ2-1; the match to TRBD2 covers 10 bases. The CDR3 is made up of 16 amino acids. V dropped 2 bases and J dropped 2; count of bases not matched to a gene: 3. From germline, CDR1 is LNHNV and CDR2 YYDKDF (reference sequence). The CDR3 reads CATSRPGTSAYNEQFF. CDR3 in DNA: TGTGCCACCAGCAGACCCGGGACTAGCGCCTACAATGAGCAGTTCTTC. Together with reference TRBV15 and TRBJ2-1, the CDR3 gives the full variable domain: DAMVIQNPRYQVTQFGKPVTLSCSQTLNHNVMYWYQQKSSQAPKLLFHYYDKDFNNEADTPDNFQSRRPNTSFCFLDIRSPGLGDTAMYLCATSRPGTSAYNEQFFGPGTRLTVL.

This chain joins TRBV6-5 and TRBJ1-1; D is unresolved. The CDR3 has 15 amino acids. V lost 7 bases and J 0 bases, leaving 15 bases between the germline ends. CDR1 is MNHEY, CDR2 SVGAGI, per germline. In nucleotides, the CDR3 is TGTGCCAGCAAGGACTCTCCGTTCATGAACACTGAAGCTTTCTTT. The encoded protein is CASKDSPFMNTEAFF.

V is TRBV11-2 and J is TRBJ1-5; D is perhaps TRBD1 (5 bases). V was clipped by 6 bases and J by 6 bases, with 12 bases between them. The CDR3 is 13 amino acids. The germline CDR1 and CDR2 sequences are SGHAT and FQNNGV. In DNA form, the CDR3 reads TGTGCCAGCAGTATCTGGAGGGGTCAGCCCCAGCATTTT. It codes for CASSIWRGQPQHF.

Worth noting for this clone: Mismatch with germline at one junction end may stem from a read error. The CDR3: CASSLDSLAYEQYF. The CDR3 DNA is TGTGCCAGTAGTCTAGACAGTTTGGCCTACGAGCAGTACTTC. The gene calls are TRBV19 and TRBJ2-7, with a weak D call TRBD1 (5 bases). Looked up from germline, CDR1 is LNHDA and CDR2 is SQIVND (reference sequence). The CDR3 sequence is 14 residues long. Complete variable domain (other parts from reference TRBV19 and TRBJ2-7): DGGITQSPKYLFRKEGQNVTLSCEQNLNHDAMYWYRQDPGQGLRLIYYSQIVNDFQKGDIAEGYSVSREKKESFPLTVTSAQKNPTAFYLCASSLDSLAYEQYFGPGTRLTVT.

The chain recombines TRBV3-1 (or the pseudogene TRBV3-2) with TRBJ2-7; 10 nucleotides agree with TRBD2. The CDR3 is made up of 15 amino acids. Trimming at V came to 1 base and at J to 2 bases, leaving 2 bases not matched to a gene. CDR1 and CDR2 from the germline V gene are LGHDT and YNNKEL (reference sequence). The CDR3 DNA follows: TGTGCCAGCAGCCAAGGAGCGGGAGGGACCTACGAGCAGTACTTC. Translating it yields CASSQGAGGTYEQYF.

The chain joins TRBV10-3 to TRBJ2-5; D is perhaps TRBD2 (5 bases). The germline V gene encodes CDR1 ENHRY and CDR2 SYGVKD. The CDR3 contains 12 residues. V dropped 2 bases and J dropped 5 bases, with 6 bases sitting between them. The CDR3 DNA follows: TGTGCCATCAGTGAGGAGCGGGAGACCCAGTACTTC. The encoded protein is CAISEERETQYF.

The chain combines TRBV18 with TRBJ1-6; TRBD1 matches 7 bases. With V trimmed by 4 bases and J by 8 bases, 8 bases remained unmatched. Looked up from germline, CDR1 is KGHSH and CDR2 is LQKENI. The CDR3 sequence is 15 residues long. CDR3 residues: CASSQGQKRDSPLHF. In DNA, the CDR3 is TGTGCCAGCTCACAGGGACAGAAAAGAGATTCACCCCTCCACTTT.

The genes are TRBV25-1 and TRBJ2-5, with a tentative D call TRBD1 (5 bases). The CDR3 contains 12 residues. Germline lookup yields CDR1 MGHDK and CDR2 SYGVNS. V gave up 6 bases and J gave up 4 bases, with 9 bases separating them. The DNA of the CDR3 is TGTGCCAGCAGCCACGACAGAGAGACCCAGTACTTC. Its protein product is CASSHDRETQYF.

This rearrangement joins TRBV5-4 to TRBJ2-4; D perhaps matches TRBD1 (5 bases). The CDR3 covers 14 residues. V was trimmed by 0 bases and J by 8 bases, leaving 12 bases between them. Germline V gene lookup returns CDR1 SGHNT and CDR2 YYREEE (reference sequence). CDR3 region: CASSLAAGMDIQYF. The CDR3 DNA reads TGTGCCAGCAGCTTGGCCGCAGGGATGGACATTCAGTACTTC.

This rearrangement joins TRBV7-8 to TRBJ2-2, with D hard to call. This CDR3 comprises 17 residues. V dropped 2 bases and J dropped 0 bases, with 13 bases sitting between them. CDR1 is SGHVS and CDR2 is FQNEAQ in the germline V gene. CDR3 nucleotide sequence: TGTGCCAGCAGCTTACTAGTCGACCCTACGAACACCGGGGAGCTGTTTTTT. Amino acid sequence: CASSLLVDPTNTGELFF.

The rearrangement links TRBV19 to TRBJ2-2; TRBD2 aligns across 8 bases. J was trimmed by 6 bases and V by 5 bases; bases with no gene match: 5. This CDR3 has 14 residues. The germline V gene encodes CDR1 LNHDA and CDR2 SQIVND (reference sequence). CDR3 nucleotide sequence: TGTGCCAGTAGTCGGACTAGCTTCCCCGGGGAGCTGTTTTTT. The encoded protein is CASSRTSFPGELFF.

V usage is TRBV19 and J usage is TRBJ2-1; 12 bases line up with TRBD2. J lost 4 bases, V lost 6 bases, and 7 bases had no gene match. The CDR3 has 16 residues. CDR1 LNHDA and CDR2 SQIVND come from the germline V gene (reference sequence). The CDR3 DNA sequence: TGTGCCAGTAGAGAGGCTAGCGGGAGGGTTTACAATGAGCAGTTCTTC. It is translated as CASREASGRVYNEQFF. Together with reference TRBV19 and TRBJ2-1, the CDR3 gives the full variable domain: DGGITQSPKYLFRKEGQNVTLSCEQNLNHDAMYWYRQDPGQGLRLIYYSQIVNDFQKGDIAEGYSVSREKKESFPLTVTSAQKNPTAFYLCASREASGRVYNEQFFGPGTRLTVL.

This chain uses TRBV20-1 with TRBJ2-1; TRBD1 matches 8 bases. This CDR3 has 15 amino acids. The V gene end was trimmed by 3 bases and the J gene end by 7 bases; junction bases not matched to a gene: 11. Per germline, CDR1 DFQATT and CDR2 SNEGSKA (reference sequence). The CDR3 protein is CSASKQGAFLNEQFF. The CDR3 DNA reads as TGCAGTGCTAGTAAGCAGGGGGCGTTCTTGAATGAGCAGTTCTTC.

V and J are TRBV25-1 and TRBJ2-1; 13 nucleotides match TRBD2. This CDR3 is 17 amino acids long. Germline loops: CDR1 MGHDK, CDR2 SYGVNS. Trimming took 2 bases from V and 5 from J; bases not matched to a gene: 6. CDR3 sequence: CASSETPGLAGDNEQFF. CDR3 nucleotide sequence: TGTGCCAGCAGTGAAACCCCAGGACTAGCGGGAGACAATGAGCAGTTCTTC.

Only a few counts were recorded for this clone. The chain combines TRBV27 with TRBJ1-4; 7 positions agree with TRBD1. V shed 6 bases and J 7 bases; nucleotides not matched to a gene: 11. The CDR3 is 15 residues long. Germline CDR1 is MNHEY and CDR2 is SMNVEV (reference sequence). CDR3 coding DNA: TGTGCCAGCAGAAGACAGGGTTCTCAGGTTGAAAAACTGTTTTTT. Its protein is CASRRQGSQVEKLFF.